These 23 T cell receptor beta chains originate from one sample sequenced in a study of spatial heterogeneity in lung cancer. The study's findings and limits: Intratumoral expanded alpha and beta TCR counts were found to track tumor mutation counts.

For these receptors, no antigen is known. TCRdb itself ran the 5' RACE reads through MiXCR, one entry per CDR3 protein. The table shows around 100,000 distinct CDR3 sequences, with nearly 4.5% occurring only once. Regarding time point: sample taken at primary tumor resection. Sequenced here: lung tumor tissue, sampled at surgery. The receptors come from a male donor with early-stage non-small cell lung cancer.

This clonotype was seen ten or more times. This chain connects TRBV20-1 to TRBJ2-1, with 12 bases matching TRBD2. This CDR3 has 17 amino acids. Germline V gene data show CDR1 as DFQATT and CDR2 as SNEGSKA (reference sequence). The V gene end was trimmed by 5 bases and the J gene end by 0 bases; junction bases not matched to a gene: 8. The CDR3 protein is CSAATSGSSSSYNEQFF. The CDR3 nucleotides read TGCAGTGCTGCGACTAGCGGGAGTTCGAGCTCCTACAATGAGCAGTTCTTC.

This clonotype was counted ten times or more. The chain carries TRBV20-1 and TRBJ2-2; D is unclear. V was cut by 3 bases and J by 0 bases, with 8 bases left in between. The length of the CDR3 is 14 residues. Germline V gene sequence: CDR1 DFQATT, CDR2 SNEGSKA (reference sequence). CDR3 coding DNA: TGCAGTGCTAGGGGCCAGCCGAACACCGGGGAGCTGTTTTTT. This translates into CSARGQPNTGELFF.

The table lists this clonotype with many counts. This chain uses TRBV5-1 with TRBJ2-4, with 10 bases that match TRBD2. CDR3 size: 19 residues. Germline CDR1 is SGHRS and CDR2 is YFSETQ. With V trimmed by 0 bases and J by 1 base, 10 bases remained unmatched. The CDR3 DNA is TGCGCCAGCAGCTTGGTGGCTAGCGGGAGTATCGGGGCCAAAAACATTCAGTACTTC. Protein sequence: CASSLVASGSIGAKNIQYF.

This clonotype was observed a handful of times. The chain is built from TRBV7-2 and TRBJ2-2; D not certain. This CDR3 comprises 17 residues. Per the germline V gene, CDR1 is SGHTA and CDR2 is FQGNSA. The V and J ends lost 0 bases and 7 bases respectively, with 18 bases between them. The CDR3 region is CASSLAFALGKRGELFF. The CDR3 DNA sequence: TGTGCCAGCAGCTTAGCGTTCGCCCTAGGGAAGCGCGGGGAGCTGTTTTTT.

The V call is TRBV5-5, the J call TRBJ2-5; D perhaps matches TRBD2 (5 bases). V shed 4 bases and J shed 0 bases, with 13 bases lying between them. The CDR3 consists of 15 residues. Germline V gives CDR1 SGHKS, CDR2 YYEKEE (reference sequence). This chain's CDR3 is CASSPRPGYQETQYF. CDR3 nucleotides: TGTGCCAGCAGCCCCCGCCCGGGATACCAAGAGACCCAGTACTTC.

This clonotype appeared many times. The chain couples TRBV5-1 to TRBJ2-1; 7 bases agree with TRBD2. J was trimmed by 4 bases and V by 2 bases; bases with no gene match: 9. Per germline, CDR1 SGHRS and CDR2 YFSETQ. This CDR3 has 16 amino acids. CDR3 sequence reads: CASSFGPRLAYNEQFF. The CDR3 region has the DNA TGCGCCAGCAGCTTTGGCCCGAGACTAGCTTACAATGAGCAGTTCTTC.

This clonotype was picked up many times. The CDR3 loop reads CASRTGLAGRTDTQYF. The CDR3 bases are TGTGCCAGCAGAACGGGACTAGCGGGACGCACAGATACGCAGTATTTT. The V gene is TRBV28, the J gene TRBJ2-3, with TRBD2 matching over 13 bases. The germline CDR1 and CDR2 sequences are MDHEN and SYDVKM. The CDR3 contains 16 residues. The V and J ends lost 6 bases and 1 base, in that order; junction bases with no gene match: 4. The variable domain in full, completed from reference TRBV28 and TRBJ2-3, reads DVKVTQSSRYLVKRTGEKVFLECVQDMDHENMFWYRQDPGLGLRLIYFSYDVKMKEKGDIPEGYSVSREKKERFSLILESASTNQTSMYLCASRTGLAGRTDTQYFGPGTRLTVL.

This clonotype has only a few counts. V usage is TRBV2 and J usage is TRBJ2-3, with D possibly matching TRBD1 (5 bases). Germline CDR1 is SNHLY and CDR2 is FYNNEI. The CDR3 sequence is 15 residues long. The V and J ends lost 3 bases and 1 base respectively, with 11 bases between them. The CDR3 here is CASSESGAGTDTQYF. The DNA of the CDR3 is TGTGCCAGCAGTGAGTCTGGGGCTGGCACAGATACGCAGTATTTT.

This clonotype was seen repeatedly, ten times or more. The chain uses TRBV12-3 or TRBV12-4 and TRBJ2-2; maybe TRBD2 (6 bases). This CDR3 is built from 15 residues. Trimming removed 3 bases at V and 6 bases at J, with 14 bases between. CDR3 sequence (DNA): TGTGCCAGCAGTTTCCGGGGGAGGAAGGCCGGGGAGCTGTTTTTT. It codes for CASSFRGRKAGELFF.

Many counts were recorded for this clonotype. The V gene is TRBV6-5, the J gene TRBJ2-5; TRBD2 matches 12 bases. Germline V lookup: CDR1 MNHEY, CDR2 SVGAGI. This CDR3 is built from 15 residues. Trimming cost V 5 bases and J 5 bases; bases outside gene matches: 6. The CDR3 sequence is CASSLQTSGSETQYF. The CDR3 nucleotides are TGTGCCAGCAGTCTCCAGACTAGCGGGAGTGAGACCCAGTACTTC.

The chain combines TRBV5-5 with TRBJ2-2; D gene uncertain. Germline V gene lookup returns CDR1 SGHKS and CDR2 YYEKEE (reference sequence). The CDR3 sequence is 14 residues long. V was clipped by 4 bases and J by 5 bases, with 12 bases between them. CDR3 sequence reads: CASSPAIRTGELFF. CDR3 coding DNA: TGTGCCAGCAGCCCCGCTATAAGGACCGGGGAGCTGTTTTTT.

V usage is TRBV30 and J usage is TRBJ1-2; D may be TRBD1 (5 bases). V lost 4 bases, J lost 0 bases, and 9 bases lay in between. The CDR3 runs 13 residues. CDR1 is GTSNPN, CDR2 SVGIG, per germline (reference sequence). The CDR3 nucleotides read TGTGCCTGGATTGACAGCTCTAACTATGGCTACACCTTC. Protein: CAWIDSSNYGYTF. The whole variable domain, filled in from reference TRBV30 and TRBJ1-2, reads SQTIHQWPATLVQPVGSPLSLECTVEGTSNPNLYWYRQAAGRGLQLLFYSVGIGQISSEVPQNLSASRPQDRQFILSSKKLLLSDSGFYLCAWIDSSNYGYTFGSGTRLTVV.

This clonotype has a count of ten or more. This chain connects TRBV7-6 to TRBJ2-7, with a possible D match to TRBD1 (6 bases). V was cut by 2 bases and J by 5 bases, with 13 bases left in between. The CDR3 has 14 residues. CDR1 SGHVS and CDR2 FNYEAQ come from the germline V gene. CDR3 sequence reads: CASSLIARGNEQYF. Here the CDR3 DNA reads TGTGCCAGCAGCTTAATAGCCAGGGGTAACGAGCAGTACTTC.

This clonotype was seen many times. This sequence joins TRBV7-9 and TRBJ2-1; tentative D call: TRBD1 (6 bases). V lost 6 bases and J 2 bases, leaving 11 bases between the germline ends. The CDR3 spans 14 residues. Germline CDR1 and CDR2: SEHNR and FQNEAQ (reference sequence). CDR3 nucleotides: TGTGCCAGCAGGTTTACAGGGCCCTACAATGAGCAGTTCTTC. The encoded protein is CASRFTGPYNEQFF.

This clonotype was picked up many times. This rearrangement joins TRBV2 to TRBJ1-1, with unresolved D. V gave up 4 bases and J gave up 1 base, with 10 bases separating them. The CDR3 runs to 14 residues. Germline V gene sequence: CDR1 SNHLY, CDR2 FYNNEI. CDR3 sequence (DNA): TGTGCCAGCAGTGCCCATCCCAGGAACACTGAAGCTTTCTTT. Its translation: CASSAHPRNTEAFF.

This clonotype was seen many times. The gene calls are TRBV28 and TRBJ2-6, with a tentative D call TRBD1 (5 bases). CDR1 is MDHEN, CDR2 SYDVKM, per germline. CDR3 length: 17 amino acids. The V and J ends lost 2 bases and 2 bases respectively, with 13 bases between them. CDR3 DNA: TGTGCCAGCAGTTTACGGCAGGGAAGGGCTGGGGCCAACGTCCTGACTTTC. It codes for CASSLRQGRAGANVLTF.

This clonotype occurred a few times. This rearrangement joins TRBV3-1 to TRBJ1-6; 8 bases fit TRBD1. The CDR3 has 14 residues. Trimming at V came to 4 bases and at J to 7 bases, leaving 3 bases not matched to a gene. Germline V gene data show CDR1 as LGHDT and CDR2 as YNNKEL (reference sequence). CDR3 DNA: TGTGCCAGCAGCCTGGACAGGGTGAATTCACCCCTCCACTTT. Protein product: CASSLDRVNSPLHF.

This clonotype was seen many times. The gene calls are TRBV7-2 and TRBJ2-2; the D is unclear. Deletions cut 3 bases from V and 2 bases from J, with 4 bases between. The germline V gene has CDR1 SGHTA and CDR2 FQGNSA. This CDR3 has 13 amino acids. The CDR3 bases are TGTGCCAGCAGCTTGTTCAACACCGGGGAGCTGTTTTTT. Protein sequence: CASSLFNTGELFF. The full variable domain, rest sourced from reference TRBV7-2 and TRBJ2-2, is GAGVSQSPSNKVTEKGKDVELRCDPISGHTALYWYRQSLGQGLEFLIYFQGNSAPDKSGLPSDRFSAERTGGSVSTLTIQRTQQEDSAVYLCASSLFNTGELFFGEGSRLTVL.

Concerning this clonotype: Given a much more abundant clone one base away, this may be a read error. The chain employs TRBV28 and TRBJ1-5; D is uncertain. Germline CDR1 reads MDHEN; CDR2 reads SYDVKM. The CDR3 spans 12 residues. The CDR3 protein is CASSFPDQSQHF. In DNA, the CDR3 is TGTGCCAGCAGTTTCCCGGATCAGTCCCAGCATTTT.

The sample holds many counts of this clonotype. V usage is TRBV20-1 and J usage is TRBJ1-5; no firm D call. Germline V CDR1 and CDR2: DFQATT, SNEGSKA (reference sequence). Trimming pared 0 bases from V and 4 bases from J, leaving 10 bases between. The CDR3 has 14 amino acids. The CDR3 coding sequence is TGCAGTGCTAGAGATCCGACCGGGAATCAGCCCCAGCATTTT. As protein: CSARDPTGNQPQHF.

This clonotype was seen at least ten times. The chain joins TRBV5-5 to TRBJ1-3; perhaps TRBD1 as D (6 bases). Germline-derived CDR1 and CDR2 are SGHKS and YYEKEE (reference sequence). CDR3 length equals 14 residues. The V end lost 1 base, the J end lost 6 bases, and 11 bases lay between the germline ends. CDR3 DNA: TGTGCCAGCAGCTTGCTGGGACAATTAAACACCATATATTTT. This sequence encodes CASSLLGQLNTIYF.

This clonotype has a count of ten or more. The chain employs TRBV6-5 and TRBJ2-7, with 10 bases fitting TRBD2. Unmatched junction bases numbered 3, after V lost 8 bases and J lost 2 bases. The CDR3 consists of 13 residues. Per the germline V gene, CDR1 is MNHEY and CDR2 is SVGAGI. CDR3 protein: CASQLAGTYEQYF. CDR3 DNA sequence: TGTGCCAGCCAACTAGCGGGAACCTACGAGCAGTACTTC.

Many counts were recorded for this clonotype. J is TRBJ1-4 and V is TRBV30; 8 bases are shared with TRBD1. The CDR3 has 18 amino acids. Germline V lookup: CDR1 GTSNPN, CDR2 SVGIG (reference sequence). Trimming at V came to 2 bases and at J to 7 bases, leaving 18 bases not matched to a gene. The CDR3 region is CAWSTETGVEPFTEKLFF. The CDR3, as DNA: TGTGCCTGGAGTACCGAGACAGGGGTAGAACCGTTTACTGAAAAACTGTTTTTT.